These T cell receptor beta chains were read from a single sample in a study of blood T cell repertoires in COVID-19. Method: immunoSEQ multiplex PCR; TCRdb's copy keeps in-frame clones and lacks some. The data contain 65,000 to 100,000 clones, less than 85% of them singletons. The source material was peripheral blood. The receptor source for this set is a human donor in a cohort sampled during active COVID-19. CDR3s include the opening cysteine and the closing phenylalanine or tryptophan. Each record gives: CDR3 length, V gene, clone size, D gene, J gene, CDR3 DNA, CDR3 protein. The D gene is left open where the match is weak. Size is omitted from some rows. Given values are once, few, many or a class for expanded clones.

>14|TRBV6-5|-|TRBD1|TRBJ2-7
TGTGCCAGCAGCCCCGACAGGGGATTCTCTGCTTGGTACTTC
CASSPDRGFSAWYF
>14|TRBV11-2|-|TRBD2|TRBJ2-7
TGTGCCAGCAGCCAGCAGCGGGAGAGCTACGAGCAGTACTTC
CASSQQRESYEQYF
>13|TRBV27|-|-|TRBJ1-2
TGTGCCAGCAGTTTTGGAGGGTACTATGGCTACACCTTC
CASSFGGYYGYTF
>15|TRBV20-1|-|TRBD2|TRBJ2-1
TGCAGTGCTAGTTCCCTAGCGGGGGGGGCCAATGAGCAGTTCTTC
CSASSLAGGANEQFF
>15|TRBV29-1|-|TRBD2|TRBJ2-3
TGCAGCACGAAGCGGGGGGCCCTAAGCACAGATACGCAGTATTTT
CSTKRGALSTDTQYF
>14|TRBV2|-|-|TRBJ2-7
TGTGCCAGCGGGGGGAGCAGGAGTACCTACGAGCAGTACTTC
CASGGSRSTYEQYF
>15|TRBV6-5|-|-|TRBJ2-7
TGTGCCAGCAGTTACCAGGGAACAGACCCCTACGAGCAGTACTTC
CASSYQGTDPYEQYF
>13|TRBV5-5|-|-|TRBJ1-1
TGTGCCAGCAGCTATGGAGGGAACACTGAAGCTTTCTTT
CASSYGGNTEAFF
>14|TRBV7-9|-|-|TRBJ2-3
TGTGCCAGCAGCTTCGCCGGTGGCACAGATACGCAGTATTTT
CASSFAGGTDTQYF
>16|TRBV19|once|TRBD1|TRBJ1-1
TGTGCCAGTAGTAACAGACCTAACAGGGGGGCGACTGAAGCTTTCTTT
CASSNRPNRGATEAFF
>15|TRBV2|-|-|TRBJ1-5
TGTGCCAGCAGTGAAGCTGTGTCGAGGAATCAGCCCCAGCATTTT
CASSEAVSRNQPQHF
>13|TRBV5-1|once|-|TRBJ1-2
TGCGCCAGCAGCCTCTACCAGGGGTATGGCTACACCTTC
CASSLYQGYGYTF
>15|TRBV27|-|-|TRBJ1-6
TGTGCCAGCAGGGCGGTTTCCTCCTATAATTCACCCCTCCACTTT
CASRAVSSYNSPLHF
>17|TRBV9|-|TRBD1|TRBJ2-5
TGTGCCAGCAGCGGGCTACCCGGGACAGGGGGGCGGGAGACCCAGTACTTC
CASSGLPGTGGRETQYF
>15|TRBV5-1|-|-|TRBJ2-1
TGCGCCAGCAGTCGATTGGGGCTGTCTTACAATGAGCAGTTCTTC
CASSRLGLSYNEQFF
>14|TRBV6-5|many|-|TRBJ1-1
TGTGCCAGCAGTTACGGGGAGGGTAGAACTGAAGCTTTCTTT
CASSYGEGRTEAFF
>17|TRBV7-2|-|TRBD2|TRBJ2-3
TGTGCCAGCAGCTTCACTAGCGGGGGGGGGACGATTGATACGCAGTATTTT
CASSFTSGGGTIDTQYF
>13|TRBV6-2/TRBV6-3|few|-|TRBJ2-1
TGTGCCAGCAGTCCACAAAATTACAATGAGCAGTTCTTC
CASSPQNYNEQFF
>14|TRBV7-2|-|TRBD1|TRBJ2-7
TGTGCCAGCAGCCCAGGGGGCTACTCCTACGAGCAGTACTTC
CASSPGGYSYEQYF
>14|TRBV11-3|-|-|TRBJ2-3
TGTGCCAGCAGCTTATCAGGGACAACAGATACGCAGTATTTT
CASSLSGTTDTQYF
>16|TRBV7-9|-|-|TRBJ2-5
TGTGCCAGCAGCTTAATCGACAGGTTCCTCCAAGAGACCCAGTACTTC
CASSLIDRFLQETQYF
>15|TRBV27|few|TRBD2|TRBJ2-7
TGTGCCAGCAGTTTGATGACTAGCCCTGACGGGGAGCAGTACTTC
CASSLMTSPDGEQYF
>15|TRBV7-9|few|-|TRBJ1-1
TGTGCCAGCAGCTTACTACAGGGCGTCGGCACTGAAGCTTTCTTT
CASSLLQGVGTEAFF
>14|TRBV13|few|-|TRBJ1-1
TGTGCCAGCAGCTCCAACGATAGGGGCACTGAAGCTTTCTTT
CASSSNDRGTEAFF
>15|TRBV2|once|TRBD1|TRBJ1-5
TGTGCCAGCAGGCCAGGGACAGGGGGATCTCAGCCCCAGCATTTT
CASRPGTGGSQPQHF
>13|TRBV28|-|-|TRBJ2-7
TGTGCCAGCAGTTTAGGAGACTTTAACGAGCAGTACTTC
CASSLGDFNEQYF
>11|TRBV5-6|-|-|TRBJ2-2
TGTGCCAGCAGCCACTCCGGGGAGCTGTTTTTT
CASSHSGELFF
>12|TRBV27|-|-|TRBJ2-7
TGTGCCAGCAGTTCCAGGGTAGGGGAGCAGTACTTC
CASSSRVGEQYF
>13|TRBV5-5|-|-|TRBJ1-5
TGTGCCAGCAGCCTAGACAGCAATCAGCCCCAGCATTTT
CASSLDSNQPQHF
>17|TRBV7-6|-|TRBD2|TRBJ2-1
TGTGCCAGCAGCGACAGACCTAGCGGGGGCTTGAGAGATGAGCAGTTCTTC
CASSDRPSGGLRDEQFF
>20|TRBV10-3|few|-|TRBJ2-6
TGTGCCATCAGTGACTCTTTTCCGGGGACACCCCCTCCTGGGGCCAACGTCCTGACTTTC
CAISDSFPGTPPPGANVLTF
>12|TRBV19|few|-|TRBJ1-5
TGTGCCAGTAGGAGACAGGATCAGCCCCAGCATTTT
CASRRQDQPQHF
>13|TRBV3-1/TRBV3-2|-|TRBD1|TRBJ2-7
TGTGCCAGCAGCCAAACAGGGGTTTACGAGCAGTACTTC
CASSQTGVYEQYF
>14|TRBV7-3|-|TRBD2|TRBJ2-7
TGTGCCAGCAGCTCCGGGACTAGCTCCCACGAGCAGTACTTC
CASSSGTSSHEQYF
>16|TRBV20-1|-|TRBD1|TRBJ1-6
TGCAGTGCTAGTAATCCTTACAGGGGGTATAATTCACCCCTCCACTTT
CSASNPYRGYNSPLHF
>17|TRBV6-4|-|TRBD1|TRBJ1-5
TGTGCCAGCAGTGACAAACCCGAGGACAGGGCTCGCCAGCCCCAGCATTTT
CASSDKPEDRARQPQHF
>15|TRBV3-1/TRBV3-2|-|TRBD1|TRBJ2-7
TGTGCCAGCAGCCTTGGACAGGGCCTCGTCGACGAGCAGTACTTC
CASSLGQGLVDEQYF
>15|TRBV7-8|many|TRBD1|TRBJ1-4
TGTGCCAGCAGCCCCGGGGACAGGGGTTATGAAAAACTGTTTTTT
CASSPGDRGYEKLFF
>12|TRBV20-1|-|-|TRBJ1-4
TGCAGTGCTAGTTCCGGGATCGAAAAACTGTTTTTT
CSASSGIEKLFF
>15|TRBV3-1/TRBV3-2|-|TRBD1|TRBJ2-1
TGTGCCAGCAGTCTGGGACAGGCGATTTACAATGAGCAGTTCTTC
CASSLGQAIYNEQFF
>17|TRBV6-1|-|TRBD2|TRBJ2-1
TGTGCCAGCAGTGATGGCCGGTCGCGGGGGAAATACAATGAGCAGTTCTTC
CASSDGRSRGKYNEQFF
>11|TRBV10-3|-|-|TRBJ2-7
TGTGCCATCAGTGAGTCAGCCGAGCAGTACTTC
CAISESAEQYF
>16|TRBV19|-|-|TRBJ1-1
TGTGCCAGTAGTATCCAGAGGAAGGTGATGAACACTGAAGCTTTCTTT
CASSIQRKVMNTEAFF